This T cell receptor beta chain was identified in a study of vaccination effects on CD4 cells after COVID-19. The CDR3 contains 14 residues. Germline V lookup: CDR1 KGHDR, CDR2 SFDVKD. V shed 5 bases and J shed 9 bases, with 17 bases lying between them. General study findings and limits: The study found marked clonal contraction of infection- and vaccine-induced clones late after vaccination.

The count of this clone is one. Its target is not known. Viral peptide pool expansion of antigen-specific CD4+ T cells preceded sequencing in the ViraFEST assay. CD4+ T cells were isolated after 10 days of culture. Absence of prior SARS-CoV-2 infection characterized the vaccine recipients, who showed negative nucleocapsid antibodies. Culturing of around 2 million PBMC per well took place with 8.5 to 10 IU/ml IL-2 and 9.5 to 10 ug/ml peptides. Researchers swapped half the medium for IL-2 medium on both days 3 and 7. Profiled with immunoSEQ multiplex PCR; TCRdb holds only in-frame clones, not every one. This table has around 41,000 clones, roughly 79% appearing once.

This chain links TRBV24-1 with TRBJ2-3; TRBD1 or TRBD2 may be the D gene (5 bases each). Sequences were derived from CD4+ T cells from PBMCs cultured with SARS-CoV-2 spike peptides, sampled before COVID-19 vaccination. The TCR was taken from a human donor who received a COVID-19 vaccine. The CDR3 bases are TGTGCCACCAGTGCCCCATCGGGGCGAGGGACGCAGTATTTT. The encoded protein is CATSAPSGRGTQYF.